This entry concerns a single TCR beta chain. Isolation of CD8+ and CD4+ T cells was performed negatively, whereas enrichment of TEMRA cells was done by FACS. This sample is drawn from a study of CD8 T cells in Susac syndrome. J was trimmed by 14 bases and V by 3 bases; bases with no gene match: 12. Germline V gene data show CDR1 as DFQATT and CDR2 as SNEGSKA (reference sequence). The CDR3 spans 15 residues. Reverse transcription of roughly 0.45 to 1 ug RNA was performed with random hexamers. MiXCR was run by TCRdb on the immunoSEQ multiplex PCR reads, yielding one entry per CDR3 protein. The table includes some 180,000 distinct CDR3 sequences, around 94% detected once.

Material: CD4+ T cells from PBMCs. V usage is TRBV20-1 and J usage is TRBJ2-1, with 14 positions matching TRBD2. This receptor was taken from a human donor with Susac syndrome. The DNA of the CDR3 is TGCAGTGCTAGGGTACCGGGACTAGCGGGAGAGCTGGAGTTCTTC. Its translation is CSARVPGLAGELEFF.